This T cell receptor beta chain was sequenced during a study of T cell responses to AZD1222 COVID-19 vaccine. Overall study: Analyses pooled second doses at about 4 or about 12 weeks.

Repertoires were generated with immunoSEQ multiplex PCR, while TCRdb's copy carries only in-frame clones and drops some. This sample has 130,000 to 150,000 clones; over 85% occur once, and the top ten carry over 1.5%. Findings and caveats of the study: Regions 160-218 and 743-854 dominated among vaccine-associated CD4 TCRs spanning spike. Baseline seropositivity occurred in only 5 to 7 AZD1222 recipients. Reportedly, nearly half of unique spike TCRs recognized epitopes outside B.1.351/B.1.1.7 mutations.

The V end lost 4 bases, the J end lost 3 bases, and 11 bases lay between the germline ends. Germline assignment: CDR1 SGDLS and CDR2 YYNGEE. The CDR3 runs 14 residues. About this clone: What it binds is not known.

Sequenced here: peripheral blood, sampled on day 0 of AZD1222 vaccination. The TCR originated in an adult in good health. The chain employs TRBV9 and TRBJ1-3; D is unresolved. Written as DNA, the CDR3 is TGTGCCAGCAGCCCCAGATTTTTTGGAAACACCATATATTTT. Translation: CASSPRFFGNTIYF.